Listed below are T cell receptor beta chains from one sample, sequenced in a study of shared clonotypes between healthy human individuals. Clones were read by immunoSEQ multiplex PCR, and TCRdb kept only the in-frame ones, dropping some. The sample has roughly 2,000,000 clones, roughly 94% seen once. The sample comprised naive CD8+ T cells sorted from blood. Receptors were obtained from a man aged 18 to 35 in good health. Each CDR3 is given with its conserved first and last residue. The D gene is left open where the match is weak. Clone size is shown for a subset of rows, as once, few, many or a class of expanded clone.

j_call: TRBJ2-2; clone_size: .; d_call: .; v_call: TRBV27; cdr3_nt: TGTGCCAGCAGTTTATTATCGGGGACGGAGCTGTTTTTT; cdr3_aa: CASSLLSGTELFF
j_call: TRBJ2-5; clone_size: once; d_call: .; v_call: TRBV7-9; cdr3_nt: TGTGCCAGCAGCCACCACGGGTACCAAGAGACCCAGTACTTC; cdr3_aa: CASSHHGYQETQYF
j_call: TRBJ1-2; clone_size: .; d_call: .; v_call: TRBV12-5; cdr3_nt: TGTGCTAGTGGGCCCACCGGGACCCTGTTCCGAAACTATGGCTACACCTTC; cdr3_aa: CASGPTGTLFRNYGYTF
j_call: TRBJ2-7; clone_size: .; d_call: .; v_call: TRBV7-5; cdr3_nt: TGTGCCAGAAGCTTCCGGGACAGGTTATTCCCCTACGAGCAGTACTTC; cdr3_aa: CARSFRDRLFPYEQYF
j_call: TRBJ2-3; clone_size: .; d_call: TRBD2; v_call: TRBV29-1; cdr3_nt: TGCAGCGTTGAACTTAGACTAGCGGGACCTAGCACAGATACGCAGTATTTT; cdr3_aa: CSVELRLAGPSTDTQYF
j_call: TRBJ2-7; clone_size: .; d_call: TRBD1; v_call: TRBV7-8; cdr3_nt: TGTGCCAGCAGTCTACAGGGGGTCTACGAGCAGTACTTC; cdr3_aa: CASSLQGVYEQYF
j_call: TRBJ1-6; clone_size: .; d_call: TRBD1; v_call: TRBV6-5; cdr3_nt: TGTGCCAGCAGTTACACCAGGGGGAATTCACCCCTCCACTTT; cdr3_aa: CASSYTRGNSPLHF
j_call: TRBJ2-6; clone_size: .; d_call: .; v_call: TRBV7-9; cdr3_nt: TGTGCCAGCAGCTTAGCGGCGCCAGGGACCCTAGATAAGGCCAACGTCCTGACTTTC; cdr3_aa: CASSLAAPGTLDKANVLTF
j_call: TRBJ1-3; clone_size: once; d_call: .; v_call: TRBV11-2; cdr3_nt: TGTGCCAGCAGCCAAGGGGGGGGAAACACCATATATTTT; cdr3_aa: CASSQGGGNTIYF
j_call: TRBJ2-7; clone_size: .; d_call: .; v_call: TRBV9; cdr3_nt: TGTGCCAGCAGCGTAGCTCCAGGGGTCTACGAGCAGTACTTC; cdr3_aa: CASSVAPGVYEQYF
j_call: TRBJ2-6; clone_size: once; d_call: .; v_call: TRBV21-1; cdr3_nt: TGTGCCAGCAGCCGATGTGACTCTGGGGCCAACGTCCTGACTTTC; cdr3_aa: CASSRCDSGANVLTF
j_call: TRBJ2-3; clone_size: .; d_call: .; v_call: TRBV11-2; cdr3_nt: TGTGCCAGCAGCTTAATTCGAGATACGCAGTATTTT; cdr3_aa: CASSLIRDTQYF